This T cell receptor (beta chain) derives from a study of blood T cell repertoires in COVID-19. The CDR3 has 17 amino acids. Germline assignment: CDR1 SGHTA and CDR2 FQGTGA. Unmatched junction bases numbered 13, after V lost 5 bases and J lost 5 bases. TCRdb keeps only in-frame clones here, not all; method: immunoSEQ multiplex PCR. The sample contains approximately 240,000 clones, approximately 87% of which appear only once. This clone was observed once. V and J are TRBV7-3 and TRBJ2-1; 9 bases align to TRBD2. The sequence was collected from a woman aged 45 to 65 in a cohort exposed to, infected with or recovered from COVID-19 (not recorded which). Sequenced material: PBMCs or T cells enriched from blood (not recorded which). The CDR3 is CASSPWTPTSGNNEQFF. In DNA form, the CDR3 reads TGTGCCAGCAGCCCATGGACTCCGACTAGCGGAAACAATGAGCAGTTCTTC. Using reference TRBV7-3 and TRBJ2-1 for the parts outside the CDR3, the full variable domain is GAGVSQTPSNKVTEKGKYVELRCDPISGHTALYWYRQSLGQGPEFLIYFQGTGAADDSGLPNDRFFAVRPEGSVSTLKIQRTERGDSAVYLCASSPWTPTSGNNEQFFGPGTRLTVL.